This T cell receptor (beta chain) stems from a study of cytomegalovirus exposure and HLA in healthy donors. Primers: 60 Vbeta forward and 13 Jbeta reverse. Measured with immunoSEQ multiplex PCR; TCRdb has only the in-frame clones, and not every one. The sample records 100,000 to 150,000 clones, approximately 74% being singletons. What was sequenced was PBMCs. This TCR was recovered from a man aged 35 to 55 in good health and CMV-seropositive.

The CDR3 DNA follows: TGTGCCAGTAGTATTCGGGCAGGGATGAACACTGAAGCTTTCTTT. This translates into CASSIRAGMNTEAFF. J is TRBJ1-1 and V is TRBV19; D might be TRBD1 (5 bases). Germline V lookup: CDR1 LNHDA, CDR2 SQIVND (reference sequence). CDR3 size: 15 residues. V shed 3 bases and J shed 0 bases, with 11 bases lying between them.